This entry features one TCR beta chain sequence. The specificity of this receptor is unknown. Base qualities are not recorded, but no much larger clone differs from it by a single base. The sample comes from a study of T cell responses to AZD1222 COVID-19 vaccine (dated by TCRdb to the early 2020s). Notes on the research overall: A total of just over 230 trial participants underwent TCR sequencing, of whom around 200 received two doses of AZD1222 and about 25 received two doses of the MenACWY control vaccine. Enrollment into the trials was organized by age into subgroups of 18-55, 56-69 and 70-plus years, and those subgroups contained roughly 160, 29 and 62 TCR-sequenced participants, respectively.

The CDR3 regions of human TCRbeta chains were analyzed by immunosequencing. Regarding the original processing steps: Repertoire TCRs were checked for matches against a reference library of SARS-CoV-2-specific TCRs that had been generated using the MIRA antigen-specificity platform. Breadth meant the fraction of unique TCRs that were SARS-CoV-2-associated, whereas depth meant the fraction of total T cells that were SARS-CoV-2-associated. Using the MIRA data, each spike-specific TCR was mapped to the spike region that the TCR reacts to and placed in a CD4 or CD8 class. Log10-transformed breadth and depth values were compared by one-way ANOVA with Sidak's multiple comparisons tests. TCRdb provides this immuneACCESS table in a form limited to in-frame rearrangements. Some clones are lacking; in checked studies, under half of them reflect an unresolved V gene, and why the rest are absent is not known. D and trimming come from the DNA, and the V and J calls and clone size come from that table. The sample profile shows 55,000 to 65,000 clones; roughly 80% of them were found once. More than 3% of the sample is taken by the ten largest.

Points the paper makes about the study in general: Spike-specific TCR breadth and depth rose significantly after two AZD1222 doses compared with day 0 and with MenACWY recipients. Because no day 14 peak-response samples were available, repertoires were characterized only after the peak T cell response. Only a handful of AZD1222 recipients were SARS-CoV-2 seropositive at baseline, limiting conclusions about previously exposed vaccinees. In the small 56-69-year group, the increase in depth fell short of significance, most likely because of low power. The vaccine-associated CD4 TCRs covered the entire spike protein, and the dominant responses fell in regions 160-218 and 743-854. Participants were mostly white British, with more females than males. The authors suggested clonal diversity may have been underestimated. Reportedly, close to half of the unique spike-specific TCRs recognized epitopes lying outside the regions that are mutated in the B.1.351 and B.1.1.7 variants.

Relative to germline, V is 6 bases shorter and J is 5 bases shorter, with 16 bases between their ends. The CDR3 runs 14 residues from the cysteine to the phenylalanine. Only CDR3 DNA is held: 42 bases, read in frame from base 1. The germline V gene gives CDR1 as MRHNA and CDR2 as SNTAGT. Per the publication, the time point label means: about 28 days (+/-7) after the second vaccine dose. AZD1222 recipients whose second dose came at about 4 weeks and those whose second dose came at about 12 weeks were combined into one group, since spike-specific TCR depth and breadth did not differ between the two schedules. Samples from vaccinated people were obtained from the UK trials COV001 and COV002, which included a single-blind randomized controlled phase 2/3 trial of AZD1222 (ChAdOx1 nCoV-19) in healthy adults. Trial participant PBMC samples were collected at day 0 and day 28 after the second dose for TCRbeta chain sequencing.

Here the chain combines TRBV6-4 and TRBJ1-1, with TRBD1 tentatively as D gene (6 bases match). The sequences come from peripheral blood, collected 28 days after the second AZD1222 dose. The clonotype was recovered from an adult who received the AZD1222 COVID-19 vaccine. The encoded CDR3 is CASSRKGGRTEAFF. In nucleotides, the sequence is TGTGCCAGCAGCCGGAAGGGGGGGAGAACTGAAGCTTTCTTT.